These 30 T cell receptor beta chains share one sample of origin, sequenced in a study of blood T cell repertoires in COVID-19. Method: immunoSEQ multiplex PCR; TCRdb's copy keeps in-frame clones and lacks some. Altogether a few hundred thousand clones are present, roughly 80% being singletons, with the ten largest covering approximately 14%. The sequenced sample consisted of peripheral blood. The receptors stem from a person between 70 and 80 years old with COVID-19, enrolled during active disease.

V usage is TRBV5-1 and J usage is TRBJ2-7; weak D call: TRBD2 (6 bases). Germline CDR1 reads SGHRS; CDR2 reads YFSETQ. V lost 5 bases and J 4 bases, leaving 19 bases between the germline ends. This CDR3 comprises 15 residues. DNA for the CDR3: TGCGCCAGCAGACCCCCGGGACTGGGAACTTACGAGCAGTACTTC. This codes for CASRPPGLGTYEQYF.

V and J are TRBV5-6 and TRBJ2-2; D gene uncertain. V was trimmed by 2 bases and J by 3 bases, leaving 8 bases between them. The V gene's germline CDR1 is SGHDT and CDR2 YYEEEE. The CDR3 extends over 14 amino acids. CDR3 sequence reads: CASSFISDTGELFF. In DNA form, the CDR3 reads TGTGCCAGCAGCTTTATCAGCGACACCGGGGAGCTGTTTTTT.

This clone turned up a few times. Here the CDR3 DNA reads TGTGCCAGCAGCCCAAGGGGAGGTATCACCGGGGAGCTGTTTTTT. Translated: CASSPRGGITGELFF. This sequence joins TRBV11-3 and TRBJ2-2, with D tentatively TRBD2 (6 bases). Trimming pared 5 bases from V and 4 bases from J, leaving 14 bases between. The CDR3 loop spans 15 amino acids. CDR1 and CDR2 from the germline V gene are SGHNT and YENEEA.

CDR3 amino acids: CASSGRPVDGYTF. Written as DNA, the CDR3 is TGTGCCAGCAGCGGGAGGCCAGTTGATGGCTACACCTTC. The chain uses TRBV28 and TRBJ1-2; D call uncertain. Trimming left V 6 bases short and J 6 bases short, with 14 bases between. The CDR3 is made up of 13 amino acids. The V gene's germline CDR1 is MDHEN and CDR2 SYDVKM.

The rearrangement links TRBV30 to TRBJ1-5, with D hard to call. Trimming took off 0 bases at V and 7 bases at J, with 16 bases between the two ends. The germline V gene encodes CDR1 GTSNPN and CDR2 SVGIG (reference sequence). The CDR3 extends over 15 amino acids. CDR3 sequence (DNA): TGTGCCTGGAGTGTAATGTTCGGGGAGACGCAGCCCCAGCATTTT. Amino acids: CAWSVMFGETQPQHF. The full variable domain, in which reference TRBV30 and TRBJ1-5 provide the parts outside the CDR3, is SQTIHQWPATLVQPVGSPLSLECTVEGTSNPNLYWYRQAAGRGLQLLFYSVGIGQISSEVPQNLSASRPQDRQFILSSKKLLLSDSGFYLCAWSVMFGETQPQHFGDGTRLSIL.

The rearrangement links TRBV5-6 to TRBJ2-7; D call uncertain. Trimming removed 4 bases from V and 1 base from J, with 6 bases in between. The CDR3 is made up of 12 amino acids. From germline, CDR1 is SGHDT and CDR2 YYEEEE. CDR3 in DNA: TGTGCCAGCAGCCAAACTTCCTACGAGCAGTACTTC. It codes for CASSQTSYEQYF.

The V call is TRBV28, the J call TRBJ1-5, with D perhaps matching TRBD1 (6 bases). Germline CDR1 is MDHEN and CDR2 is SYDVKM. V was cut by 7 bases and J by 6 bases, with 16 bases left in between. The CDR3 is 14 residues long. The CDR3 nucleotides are TGTGCCAGCATCCTCGGGACATGGTCTCAGCCCCAGCATTTT. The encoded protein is CASILGTWSQPQHF.

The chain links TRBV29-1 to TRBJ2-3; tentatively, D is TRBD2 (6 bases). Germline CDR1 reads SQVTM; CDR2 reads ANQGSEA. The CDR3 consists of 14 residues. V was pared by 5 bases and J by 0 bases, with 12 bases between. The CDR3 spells CSVPPGVSTDTQYF. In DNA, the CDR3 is TGCAGCGTTCCACCGGGGGTGAGCACAGATACGCAGTATTTT.

Here the CDR3 reads CASSLREGRKETQYF. In DNA form, the CDR3 reads TGTGCCAGCAGTTTGAGGGAGGGCAGAAAGGAGACCCAGTACTTC. This chain uses TRBV7-9 with TRBJ2-5; 7 bases are shared with TRBD2. V trimming: 6 bases; J trimming: 5 bases; junction bases outside the gene matches: 12. The germline gives CDR1 SEHNR, CDR2 FQNEAQ (reference sequence). The CDR3 runs to 15 residues.

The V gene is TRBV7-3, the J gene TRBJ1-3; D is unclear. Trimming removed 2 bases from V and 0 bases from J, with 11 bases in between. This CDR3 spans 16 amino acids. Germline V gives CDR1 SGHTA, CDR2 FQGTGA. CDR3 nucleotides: TGTGCCAGCAGCTTATCCGCGGGAGACTCTGGAAACACCATATATTTT. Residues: CASSLSAGDSGNTIYF.

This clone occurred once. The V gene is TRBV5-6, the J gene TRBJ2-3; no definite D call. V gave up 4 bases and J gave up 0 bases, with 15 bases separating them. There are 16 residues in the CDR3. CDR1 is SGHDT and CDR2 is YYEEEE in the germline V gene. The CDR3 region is CASSDPRRFSTDTQYF. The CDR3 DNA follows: TGTGCCAGCAGCGACCCGAGGCGGTTCAGCACAGATACGCAGTATTTT.

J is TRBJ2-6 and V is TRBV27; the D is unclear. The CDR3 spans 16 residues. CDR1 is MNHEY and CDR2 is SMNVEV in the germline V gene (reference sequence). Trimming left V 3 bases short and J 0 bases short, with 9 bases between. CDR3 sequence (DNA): TGTGCCAGCAGTTTTCATTCCCCCTCTGGGGCCAACGTCCTGACTTTC. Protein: CASSFHSPSGANVLTF.

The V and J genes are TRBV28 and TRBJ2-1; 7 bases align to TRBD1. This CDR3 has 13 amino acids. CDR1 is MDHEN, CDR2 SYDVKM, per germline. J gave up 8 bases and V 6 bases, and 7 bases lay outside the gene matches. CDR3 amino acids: CASRQGRFHEQFF. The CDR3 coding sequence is TGTGCCAGCAGACAGGGGCGCTTCCATGAGCAGTTCTTC. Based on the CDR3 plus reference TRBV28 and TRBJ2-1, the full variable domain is DVKVTQSSRYLVKRTGEKVFLECVQDMDHENMFWYRQDPGLGLRLIYFSYDVKMKEKGDIPEGYSVSREKKERFSLILESASTNQTSMYLCASRQGRFHEQFFGPGTRLTVL.

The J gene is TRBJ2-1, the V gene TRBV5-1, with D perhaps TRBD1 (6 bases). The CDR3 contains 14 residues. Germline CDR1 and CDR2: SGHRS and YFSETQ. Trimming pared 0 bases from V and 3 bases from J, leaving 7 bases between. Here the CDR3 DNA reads TGCGCCAGCAGCTTGGGGGGGCTCTACAATGAGCAGTTCTTC. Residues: CASSLGGLYNEQFF.

This CDR3 is CASTGQVTYGYTF. CDR3 DNA sequence: TGTGCCAGCACGGGACAGGTGACCTATGGCTACACCTTC. The chain has TRBV9 and TRBJ1-2; 8 bases map to TRBD1. The CDR3 covers 13 residues. Germline assignment: CDR1 SGDLS and CDR2 YYNGEE. With V trimmed by 6 bases and J by 4 bases, 5 bases remained unmatched.

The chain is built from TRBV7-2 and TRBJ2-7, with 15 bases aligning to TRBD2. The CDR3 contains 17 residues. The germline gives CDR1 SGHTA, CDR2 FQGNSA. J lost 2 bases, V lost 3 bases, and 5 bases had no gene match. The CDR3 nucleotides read TGTGCCAGCAGCTTGGGGGGACTAGCGGGAGGCCCCTACGAGCAGTACTTC. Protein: CASSLGGLAGGPYEQYF.

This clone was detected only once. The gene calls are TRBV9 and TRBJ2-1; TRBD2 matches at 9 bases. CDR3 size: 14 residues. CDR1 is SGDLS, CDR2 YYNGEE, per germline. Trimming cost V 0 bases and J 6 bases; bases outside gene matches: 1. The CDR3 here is CASSVGLAANEQFF. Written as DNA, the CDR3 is TGTGCCAGCAGCGTAGGACTAGCGGCCAATGAGCAGTTCTTC.

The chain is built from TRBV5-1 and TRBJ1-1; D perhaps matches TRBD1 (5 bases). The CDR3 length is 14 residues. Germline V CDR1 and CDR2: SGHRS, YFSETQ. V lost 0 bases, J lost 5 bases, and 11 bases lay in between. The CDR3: CASSLGAGITEAFF. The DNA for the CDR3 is TGCGCCAGCAGCTTGGGGGCAGGGATTACTGAAGCTTTCTTT.

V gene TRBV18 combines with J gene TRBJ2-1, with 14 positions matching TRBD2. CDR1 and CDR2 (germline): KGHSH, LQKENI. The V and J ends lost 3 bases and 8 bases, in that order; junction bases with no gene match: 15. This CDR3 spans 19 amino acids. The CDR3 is CASSPNLRLAGGPGDEQFF. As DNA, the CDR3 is TGTGCCAGCTCACCCAACCTTCGACTAGCGGGAGGGCCAGGGGATGAGCAGTTCTTC.

CDR3 nucleotides: TGCAGCGGCGGGGCAGGGCGGGGTGAGCAGTACTTC. Its protein is CSGGAGRGEQYF. The chain recombines TRBV29-1 with TRBJ2-7; TRBD2 might be the D (6 bases). The CDR3 sequence is 12 residues long. CDR1 and CDR2 from the germline V gene are SQVTM and ANQGSEA. V shed 7 bases and J shed 7 bases, with 17 bases lying between them.

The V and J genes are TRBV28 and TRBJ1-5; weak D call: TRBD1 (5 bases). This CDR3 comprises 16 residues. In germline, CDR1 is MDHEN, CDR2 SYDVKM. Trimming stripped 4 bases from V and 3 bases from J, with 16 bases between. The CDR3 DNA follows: TGTGCCAGCAGTTCCTCTGGGGGGGGAGACAATCAGCCCCAGCATTTT. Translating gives CASSSSGGGDNQPQHF. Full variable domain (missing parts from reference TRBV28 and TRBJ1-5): DVKVTQSSRYLVKRTGEKVFLECVQDMDHENMFWYRQDPGLGLRLIYFSYDVKMKEKGDIPEGYSVSREKKERFSLILESASTNQTSMYLCASSSSGGGDNQPQHFGDGTRLSIL.

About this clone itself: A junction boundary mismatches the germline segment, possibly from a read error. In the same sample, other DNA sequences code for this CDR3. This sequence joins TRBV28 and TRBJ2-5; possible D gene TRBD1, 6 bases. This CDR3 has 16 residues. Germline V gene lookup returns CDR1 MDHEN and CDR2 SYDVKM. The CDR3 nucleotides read TGTGCCAGCAGTCCTAGAGGACAGTCTAAGAAAGAGACCCAATACTTC. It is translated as CASSPRGQSKKETQYF.

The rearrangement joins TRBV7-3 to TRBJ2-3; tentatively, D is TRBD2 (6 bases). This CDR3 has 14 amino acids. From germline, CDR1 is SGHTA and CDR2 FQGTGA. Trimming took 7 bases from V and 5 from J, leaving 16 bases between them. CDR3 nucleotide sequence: TGTGCCAGCACGGGGGATAGCGTTAAAGATACGCAGTATTTT. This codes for CASTGDSVKDTQYF.

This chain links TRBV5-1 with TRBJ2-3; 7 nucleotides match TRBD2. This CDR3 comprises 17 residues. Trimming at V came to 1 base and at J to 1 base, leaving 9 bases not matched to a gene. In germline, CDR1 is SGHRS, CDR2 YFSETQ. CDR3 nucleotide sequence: TGCGCCAGCAGCTTGATGTCTCGCGGGAGAGGCACAGATACGCAGTATTTT. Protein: CASSLMSRGRGTDTQYF.

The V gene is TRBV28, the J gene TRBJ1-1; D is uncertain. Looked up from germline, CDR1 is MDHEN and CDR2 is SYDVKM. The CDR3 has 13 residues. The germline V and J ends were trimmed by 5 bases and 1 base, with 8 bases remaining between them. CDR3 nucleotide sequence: TGTGCCAGCAGTGCAGGAACGAACACTGAAGCTTTCTTT. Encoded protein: CASSAGTNTEAFF.

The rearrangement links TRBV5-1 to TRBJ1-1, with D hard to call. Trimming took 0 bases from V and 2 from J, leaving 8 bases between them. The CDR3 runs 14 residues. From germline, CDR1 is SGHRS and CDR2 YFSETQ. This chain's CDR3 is CASSLGQANTEAFF. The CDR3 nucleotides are TGCGCCAGCAGCTTGGGTCAGGCTAACACTGAAGCTTTCTTT.

The CDR3: CASKRGSDVTGELFF. The CDR3 coding sequence is TGTGCCAGCAAGAGGGGGTCAGACGTCACCGGGGAGCTGTTTTTT. The J gene is TRBJ2-2, the V gene TRBV6-6; a possible D gene is TRBD1 (6 bases). The germline V gene has CDR1 MNHNY and CDR2 SVGAGI (reference sequence). The length of the CDR3 is 15 residues. Trimming shortened V by 7 bases and J by 4 bases, and 16 bases separated the two germline ends.

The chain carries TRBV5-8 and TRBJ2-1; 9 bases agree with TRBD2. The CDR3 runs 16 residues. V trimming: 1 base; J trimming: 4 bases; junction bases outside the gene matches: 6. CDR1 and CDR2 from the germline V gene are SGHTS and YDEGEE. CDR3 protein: CASSLRGLAGYNEQFF. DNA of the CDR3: TGTGCCAGCAGCTTGCGCGGGCTAGCGGGATACAATGAGCAGTTCTTC.

CDR3 DNA sequence: TGTGCCAGCAGTTTAAAACAGGGCGGCACTTCACCCCTCCACTTT. Translation gives CASSLKQGGTSPLHF. J is TRBJ1-6 and V is TRBV6-5, with a weak D call TRBD1 (6 bases). Germline-derived CDR1 and CDR2 are MNHEY and SVGAGI. V lost 4 bases and J 9 bases, leaving 16 bases between the germline ends. The CDR3 covers 15 residues.

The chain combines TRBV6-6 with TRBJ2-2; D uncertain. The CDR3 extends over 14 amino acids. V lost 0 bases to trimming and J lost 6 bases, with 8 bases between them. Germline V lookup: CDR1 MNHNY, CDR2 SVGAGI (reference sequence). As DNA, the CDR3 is TGTGCCAGCAGTTACTCGAGAGGATCCGGGGAGCTGTTTTTT. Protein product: CASSYSRGSGELFF.